Shown below are 15 T cell receptor beta chains from a single sample sequenced in a study of control samples from healthy donors and cancer patients. Sequenced by immunoSEQ multiplex PCR; TCRdb stores in-frame clones only, minus some. The table lists 150,000 or so clones, roughly 92% of them singletons. What was sequenced was blood. The origin of the receptors is a man aged 18 to 29 in good health.

This clone was detected only once. This rearrangement joins TRBV11-2 to TRBJ2-7; 11 bases are a match to TRBD2. The CDR3 is 14 residues long. Germline-derived CDR1 and CDR2 are SGHAT and FQNNGV. The V gene end was trimmed by 2 bases and the J gene end by 6 bases; junction bases not matched to a gene: 3. CDR3 coding DNA: TGTGCCAGCAGCTTATGGACTAGCGGGCGCGAGCAGTACTTC. It is translated as CASSLWTSGREQYF.

The rearrangement links TRBV28 to TRBJ1-3, with a possible D match to TRBD1 (5 bases). The V end lost 2 bases, the J end lost 0 bases, and 8 bases lay between the germline ends. Germline CDR1 reads MDHEN; CDR2 reads SYDVKM. This CDR3 is 15 amino acids long. The CDR3: CASSLLRVSGNTIYF. CDR3 coding DNA: TGTGCCAGCAGTTTACTCAGGGTCTCTGGAAACACCATATATTTT.

There are a few counts of this clone. The CDR3 region is CASSKTVNYGYTF. The CDR3 coding sequence is TGTGCCAGCAGCAAGACAGTTAACTATGGCTACACCTTC. V is TRBV9 and J is TRBJ1-2, with a weak D call TRBD1 (5 bases). This CDR3 is 13 amino acids long. Trimming removed 4 bases from V and 1 base from J, with 8 bases in between. Germline values: CDR1 SGDLS, CDR2 YYNGEE.

The J gene is TRBJ1-2, the V gene TRBV4-1, with D unclear. Trimming stripped 0 bases from V and 5 bases from J, with 19 bases between. The CDR3 consists of 17 residues. CDR1 is MGHRA and CDR2 is YSYEKL in the germline V gene. CDR3 bases: TGCGCCAGCAGCCAAGACCCCGGGTCTGCGACCTATTATGGCTACACCTTC. Translating gives CASSQDPGSATYYGYTF.

This clone was counted once. This chain connects TRBV10-3 to TRBJ2-3, with D hard to call. Trimming took off 1 base at V and 4 bases at J, with 12 bases between the two ends. CDR1 and CDR2 (germline): ENHRY, SYGVKD. This CDR3 region has 15 residues. CDR3 loop: CAISELMGKADTQYF. CDR3 DNA: TGTGCCATCAGTGAGTTAATGGGGAAGGCAGATACGCAGTATTTT.

V and J are TRBV9 and TRBJ1-6, with TRBD1 identical over 11 bases. Trimming took 0 bases from V and 9 from J; bases not matched to a gene: 2. In germline, CDR1 is SGDLS, CDR2 YYNGEE. This CDR3 contains 15 residues. CDR3 in amino acids: CASSVEGQGASPLHF. The CDR3 nucleotides are TGTGCCAGCAGCGTAGAAGGACAGGGGGCTTCACCCCTCCACTTT.

The chain carries TRBV19 and TRBJ2-3; no firm D call. The germline V and J ends were trimmed by 2 bases and 0 bases, with 6 bases remaining between them. Germline-derived CDR1 and CDR2 are LNHDA and SQIVND (reference sequence). The CDR3 is 14 amino acids. The CDR3 is CASSIRASTDTQYF. CDR3 bases: TGTGCCAGTAGTATAAGGGCGAGCACAGATACGCAGTATTTT.

The chain employs TRBV2 and TRBJ2-7, with a possible D match to TRBD1 (5 bases). Germline V gene lookup returns CDR1 SNHLY and CDR2 FYNNEI. V was pared by 1 base and J by 3 bases, with 13 bases between. The CDR3 is 15 residues long. The CDR3, as DNA: TGTGCCAGCAGTGAAGGCCAAGGGGCCAACTACGAGCAGTACTTC. This sequence encodes CASSEGQGANYEQYF.

J is TRBJ1-5 and V is TRBV28, with D possibly TRBD1 on 5 matching bases. Germline V CDR1 and CDR2: MDHEN, SYDVKM. This CDR3 contains 15 residues. V was pared by 3 bases and J by 9 bases, with 18 bases between. The CDR3 protein is CASSFSQGGVSPQHF. Written as DNA, the CDR3 is TGTGCCAGCAGTTTCAGTCAGGGAGGAGTCTCGCCCCAGCATTTT.

CDR3 region: CSVLKVAARGYTF. The CDR3 region has the DNA TGCAGCGTTTTGAAGGTTGCGGCACGCGGCTACACCTTC. The V and J genes are TRBV29-1 and TRBJ1-2; no reliable D call. V lost 5 bases and J lost 8, with 18 bases in between. Germline V gene data show CDR1 as SQVTM and CDR2 as ANQGSEA. The CDR3 totals 13 residues.

The J gene is TRBJ2-3, the V gene TRBV9, with 9 nucleotides matching TRBD1. This CDR3 has 13 amino acids. Germline V CDR1 and CDR2: SGDLS, YYNGEE. Trimming removed 0 bases from V and 12 bases from J; junction bases left unmatched: 5. The CDR3 region has the DNA TGTGCCAGCAGCGTAGGGTACAGGGGGCCCCAGTATTTT. Its translation: CASSVGYRGPQYF.

V and J are TRBV3-1 (or the pseudogene TRBV3-2) and TRBJ1-1, with 7 bases that match TRBD1. There are 14 residues in the CDR3. The trim removed 3 bases at V and 7 bases at J, leaving 8 bases unmatched. Germline CDR1 LGHDT, CDR2 YNNKEL (reference sequence). The CDR3 region is CASSQQHRGGEAFF. The DNA for the CDR3 is TGTGCCAGCAGCCAGCAACACAGGGGCGGTGAAGCTTTCTTT.

V gene TRBV2 combines with J gene TRBJ1-5; D is undetermined. Germline V gene sequence: CDR1 SNHLY, CDR2 FYNNEI. Trimming took off 7 bases at V and 7 bases at J, with 11 bases between the two ends. The length of the CDR3 is 12 residues. CDR3 bases: TGTGCCAGCAATGGGTGGGGACAGCCCCAGCATTTT. Encoded protein: CASNGWGQPQHF.

The genes are TRBV7-9 and TRBJ2-2; possible D gene TRBD1, 6 bases. Germline CDR1 and CDR2: SEHNR and FQNEAQ (reference sequence). This CDR3 is 16 amino acids long. V was clipped by 6 bases and J by 2 bases, with 16 bases between them. The CDR3 loop is CASSRYLDSNTGELFF. DNA for the CDR3: TGTGCCAGCAGTAGATATTTGGACAGTAACACCGGGGAGCTGTTTTTT.

The J gene is TRBJ1-4, the V gene TRBV7-9, with a possible D match to TRBD1 (5 bases). Germline values: CDR1 SEHNR, CDR2 FQNEAQ (reference sequence). There are 15 residues in the CDR3. The V end was cut by 2 bases, the J end by 6 bases, with 13 bases between. The CDR3 nucleotides are TGTGCCAGCAGCTTATGGGACGGGCGGGATGAAAAACTGTTTTTT. It translates to CASSLWDGRDEKLFF.